This is a list of T cell receptor beta chains from one sample in a study of blood T cell repertoires in COVID-19. TCRdb keeps only in-frame clones here, not all; method: immunoSEQ multiplex PCR. The sample has about 280,000 clones; about four fifths are singletons. Input material: PBMCs or T cells enriched from blood (not recorded which). These receptors all stem from a middle-aged man who had been exposed to COVID-19. CDR3s include the opening cysteine and the closing phenylalanine or tryptophan. A D gene is named only where the DNA matches it firmly. Clone size is shown for a subset of rows, as once, few, many or a class of expanded clone.

cdr3_aa cdr3_nt j_call d_call v_call clone_size
CASSLNSGQNSPLHF TGTGCCAGCAGCTTAAATTCGGGACAGAATTCACCCCTCCACTTT TRBJ1-6 TRBD1 TRBV7-3 once
CSASPNYGYTF TGCAGTGCTAGTCCAAACTATGGCTACACCTTC TRBJ1-2 - TRBV20-1 -
CASSSGWGRYEQYF TGTGCCAGCAGTTCGGGGTGGGGAAGGTACGAGCAGTACTTC TRBJ2-7 - TRBV6-5 -
CASSDRTGWGESTDTQYF TGTGCCAGCAGCGACAGGACAGGGTGGGGTGAAAGTACAGATACGCAGTATTTT TRBJ2-3 TRBD1 TRBV27 -
CASGTAKLSNQPQHF TGTGCCAGTGGGACAGCCAAGCTTAGCAATCAGCCCCAGCATTTT TRBJ1-5 TRBD1 TRBV19 -
CASRSGGNTIYF TGTGCCAGCAGGTCAGGAGGAAACACCATATATTTT TRBJ1-3 - TRBV12-3/TRBV12-4 -
CASSLVSAADTQYF TGTGCCAGCAGCTTAGTGTCGGCGGCAGATACGCAGTATTTT TRBJ2-3 - TRBV7-3 -
CASSLEGAHNGETQYF TGTGCCAGCAGCTTAGAGGGGGCCCACAACGGGGAGACCCAGTACTTC TRBJ2-5 TRBD1 TRBV7-8 once
CASRGTGVIGQPQHF TGTGCCAGCAGGGGGACAGGGGTGATTGGTCAGCCCCAGCATTTT TRBJ1-5 TRBD1 TRBV6-5 -
CASREAGMSLYEQYF TGTGCCAGCCGAGAAGCGGGAATGTCCCTATACGAGCAGTACTTC TRBJ2-7 TRBD2 TRBV19 -
CTSSQDRAQGPNEKLFF TGCACCAGCAGCCAAGATCGGGCGCAGGGGCCTAATGAAAAACTGTTTTTT TRBJ1-4 - TRBV1 -
CASSSSGAYNSPLHF TGTGCCAGCAGCTCCTCCGGGGCCTATAATTCACCCCTCCACTTT TRBJ1-6 - TRBV7-2 -
CASTGRGVGTGELFF TGTGCCAGCACCGGCCGGGGGGTTGGCACCGGGGAGCTGTTTTTT TRBJ2-2 TRBD2 TRBV6-5 once
CASVRGAPMADGYTF TGTGCCAGCGTCAGGGGGGCCCCCATGGCGGATGGCTACACCTTC TRBJ1-2 TRBD1 TRBV7-6 once
CASTNRPYEQYF TGTGCCAGCACTAACAGACCCTACGAGCAGTACTTC TRBJ2-7 - TRBV6-5 -
CSVQQLAGYEQFF TGCAGCGTTCAACAACTAGCGGGATATGAGCAGTTCTTC TRBJ2-1 TRBD2 TRBV29-1 -
CASSSTLSVLLRDKQETQYF TGTGCCAGCAGTTCCACCTTATCTGTCCTGCTAAGGGACAAACAAGAGACCCAGTACTTC TRBJ2-5 - TRBV27 -
CASRPRSVYGYTF TGTGCCAGCAGGCCCCGGAGCGTCTATGGCTACACCTTC TRBJ1-2 - TRBV28 -
CAWGTSLRPQHF TGTGCCTGGGGTACCTCCCTGAGGCCCCAGCATTTT TRBJ1-5 - TRBV30 -
CASSLGHNYGYTF TGTGCCAGCAGCTTAGGACATAACTATGGCTACACCTTC TRBJ1-2 - TRBV11-2 -
CASRGTSFSGNTIYF TGTGCCAGCAGGGGAACAAGTTTCTCTGGAAACACCATATATTTT TRBJ1-3 - TRBV19 -
CASNDLAGVFYNSPLHF TGCGCCAGCAACGACCTCGCAGGGGTTTTCTATAATTCACCCCTCCACTTT TRBJ1-6 - TRBV4-1 -
CASSYPRGTGEYGYTF TGTGCCAGCAGTTACCCACGCGGGACAGGGGAATATGGCTACACCTTC TRBJ1-2 TRBD1 TRBV6-5 once
CASTLDEGAQYF TGTGCCAGCACCCTTGATGAAGGGGCCCAGTACTTC TRBJ2-5 - TRBV12-3/TRBV12-4 once
CASNPRVSSYNEQFF TGTGCCAGCAACCCTCGGGTTAGCTCCTACAATGAGCAGTTCTTC TRBJ2-1 - TRBV5-5 -
CAWMTGPGQPQHF TGTGCCTGGATGACAGGCCCGGGCCAGCCCCAGCATTTT TRBJ1-5 - TRBV30 -
CASSPYTGSGNTIYF TGTGCCAGCTCACCATATACGGGCTCTGGAAACACCATATATTTT TRBJ1-3 - TRBV18 -
CASSQAGVSSYEQYF TGTGCCAGCAGTCAGGCGGGGGTGAGCTCCTACGAGCAGTACTTC TRBJ2-7 TRBD2 TRBV6-2/TRBV6-3 -
CASSSLPPTNYGYTF TGTGCCAGCAGCTCCCTCCCCCCTACTAACTATGGCTACACCTTC TRBJ1-2 - TRBV7-9 once
CASSQGAGQGNTIYF TGTGCCAGCAGCCAAGGTGCGGGACAGGGGAACACCATATATTTT TRBJ1-3 TRBD1 TRBV3-1/TRBV3-2 few
CASSGEELYSGNTIYF TGTGCCAGCAGCGGCGAGGAGTTGTACTCTGGAAACACCATATATTTT TRBJ1-3 - TRBV9 -
CATSGGTRGGLVGELFF TGTGCCACCAGTGGGGGGACTAGAGGCGGTCTGGTCGGGGAGCTGTTTTTT TRBJ2-2 TRBD2 TRBV24-1 -
CAWIRDYTIYF TGTGCCTGGATCCGGGACTACACCATATATTTT TRBJ1-3 - TRBV30 -
CASSLSGQGHQPQHF TGTGCCAGCAGCTTATCCGGACAGGGGCATCAGCCCCAGCATTTT TRBJ1-5 TRBD1 TRBV7-9 -
CASSWLRQGSPETQYF TGTGCCAGTAGTTGGCTGAGGCAGGGGAGTCCGGAGACCCAGTACTTC TRBJ2-5 - TRBV19 -
CASSSGQGVVNTIYF TGTGCCAGCAGCTCGGGACAGGGTGTGGTAAACACCATATATTTT TRBJ1-3 TRBD1 TRBV7-9 -
CASSRRDSYEQYF TGTGCCAGCAGCCGCCGGGACTCCTACGAGCAGTACTTC TRBJ2-7 - TRBV3-1/TRBV3-2 -
CASTNPVLANNEQFF TGTGCCAGCACCAACCCGGTACTAGCGAACAATGAGCAGTTCTTC TRBJ2-1 TRBD2 TRBV13 -
CASSPRGPTDSPLHF TGTGCCAGCTCACCACGGGGCCCCACCGATTCGCCCCTCCACTTT TRBJ1-6 - TRBV18 -
CASSADRAQYF TGTGCCAGCAGTGCCGACAGGGCGCAGTACTTC TRBJ2-7 TRBD1 TRBV25-1 -